Reported below is one T cell receptor (beta chain). These data originate in a study of blood T cell repertoires in COVID-19. Source study methods: Nucleated cell counts were estimated from reference gene primer amplification. The method was immunoSEQ multiplex PCR; TCRdb's version includes in-frame clones alone and lacks a portion of them. V and J calls and clone size are given by that table; D and trimming were obtained from the DNA. The table shows more than 45,000 clones, with roughly 88% occurring only once. The CDR3 contains 14 residues. The junction had 11 bases not matched to a gene; V was cut back by 7 bases and J by 5 bases. Germline CDR1 is MDHEN and CDR2 is SYDVKM.

This clonotype originated in a human donor in a cohort sampled during active COVID-19. The gene calls are TRBV28 and TRBJ2-7; 7 nucleotides align to TRBD1. Sample: peripheral blood. The CDR3 region is CASTRHRGGNEQYF. Written as DNA, the CDR3 is TGTGCCAGCACCCGGCACAGGGGTGGGAACGAGCAGTACTTC. The full variable domain, rest sourced from reference TRBV28 and TRBJ2-7, is DVKVTQSSRYLVKRTGEKVFLECVQDMDHENMFWYRQDPGLGLRLIYFSYDVKMKEKGDIPEGYSVSREKKERFSLILESASTNQTSMYLCASTRHRGGNEQYFGPGTRLTVT.